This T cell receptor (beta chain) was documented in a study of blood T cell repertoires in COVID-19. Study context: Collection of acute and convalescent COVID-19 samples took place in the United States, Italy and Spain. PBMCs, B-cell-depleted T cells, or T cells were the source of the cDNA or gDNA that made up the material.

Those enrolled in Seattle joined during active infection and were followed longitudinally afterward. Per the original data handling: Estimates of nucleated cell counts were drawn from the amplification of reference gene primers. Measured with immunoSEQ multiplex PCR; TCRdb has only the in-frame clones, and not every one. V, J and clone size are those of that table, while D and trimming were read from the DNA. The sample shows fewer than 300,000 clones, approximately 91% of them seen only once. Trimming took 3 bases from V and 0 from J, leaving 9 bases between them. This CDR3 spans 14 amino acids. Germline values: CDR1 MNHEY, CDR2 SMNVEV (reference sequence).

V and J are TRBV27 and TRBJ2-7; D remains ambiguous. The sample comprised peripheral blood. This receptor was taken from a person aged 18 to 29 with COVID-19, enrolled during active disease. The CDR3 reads CASSFTVSSYEQYF. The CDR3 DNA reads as TGTGCCAGCAGTTTCACAGTGAGCTCCTACGAGCAGTACTTC.